The rows below give T cell receptor beta chains drawn from one sample of a study of T cells after yellow fever vaccination. TCRdb fed the 5' RACE reads into MiXCR, producing one record per CDR3 protein. The sample shows 50,000 or so distinct CDR3 sequences, 6% to 8% of them seen only once. The sequencing used CD8+ T cells sorted from PBMCs, collected approximately 15 days after the first yellow fever vaccination. The receptors here all came from a man between 18 and 29 years old who received the YFV17D yellow fever vaccine. The CDR3 runs from the conserved cysteine through the conserved F or W. D genes are given only for firm matches. Clone size is not always given. Where it is, it says once, few, many or a class for expanded clones.

TRBD2,many,TRBJ2-3,TRBV4-1,TGCGCCAGCAGCCAAGAAGCGGGGCAGTACCCTAGCACAGATACGCAGTATTTT,CASSQEAGQYPSTDTQYF
-,many,TRBJ1-2,TRBV4-3,TGCGCCAGCAGCCAACGGGGGGCGGCTGGCTACACCTTC,CASSQRGAAGYTF
-,many,TRBJ2-1,TRBV18,TGTGCCAGCTCACCACCCAGACAGCTAAATGAGCAGTTCTTC,CASSPPRQLNEQFF
TRBD2,many,TRBJ2-3,TRBV6-1,TGTGCCAGCAGTGAAGGGACTAGCCACACAGATACGCAGTATTTT,CASSEGTSHTDTQYF
-,many,TRBJ2-1,TRBV28,TGTGCCAGCAGTTCGTCGGGACCCTTTTCCTACAATGAGCAGTTCTTC,CASSSSGPFSYNEQFF
TRBD2,many,TRBJ2-1,TRBV5-1,TGCGCCAGCAGACCGGGACTAGCGTTAGGCTCCTACAATGAGCAGTTCTTC,CASRPGLALGSYNEQFF
-,many,TRBJ2-1,TRBV12-3/TRBV12-4,TGTGCCAGCAGGGGGGAGCCCTCCTACAATGAGCAGTTCTTC,CASRGEPSYNEQFF
-,-,TRBJ1-1,TRBV2,TGTGCCACAACCCGGGGGGAGAACACTGAAGCTTTCTTT,CATTRGENTEAFF
-,many,TRBJ2-1,TRBV11-2,TGTGCCAGCAGCTTAGATGAGTATGAGCAGTTCTTC,CASSLDEYEQFF
TRBD1,many,TRBJ2-1,TRBV5-1,TGCGCCAGCAGCTTGGGGGACAGTCCCTACAATGAGCAGTTCTTC,CASSLGDSPYNEQFF
-,many,TRBJ2-1,TRBV7-9,TGTGCCAGCAGCTTGTCAGGGCTTGAGCAGTTCTTC,CASSLSGLEQFF
TRBD2,many,TRBJ2-5,TRBV2,TGTGCCAGCCGGACTAGCCGGGAGACCCAGTACTTC,CASRTSRETQYF
-,few,TRBJ2-1,TRBV12-3/TRBV12-4,TGTGCCAGCAGTTTAGGGCGCGGCCTAGGGGGCAATGAGCAGTTCTTC,CASSLGRGLGGNEQFF
-,many,TRBJ2-2,TRBV7-9,TGTGCCAGCAGCTTTTTCCTCGAACGCGACACCGGGGAGCTGTTTTTT,CASSFFLERDTGELFF
-,many,TRBJ2-1,TRBV29-1,TGCAGCGTCGCCCAGGTCTCCTACAATGAGCAGTTCTTC,CSVAQVSYNEQFF
-,many,TRBJ1-4,TRBV4-1,TGCGCCAGCAGCCGGTATTTGGGGGGGAATGAAAAACTGTTTTTT,CASSRYLGGNEKLFF
-,many,TRBJ2-2,TRBV9,TGTGCCAGCAGCGTAGTTTCGCGCAGGGCGGGCGGGGAGCTGTTTTTT,CASSVVSRRAGGELFF
-,many,TRBJ1-2,TRBV2,TGTGCCAGCAGTCCCGTGTCCGGATCTAACTATGGCTACACCTTC,CASSPVSGSNYGYTF
TRBD1,many,TRBJ2-7,TRBV2,TGTGCCAGCAGTGACCGCAGGGGGCGCGTCTACGAGCAGTACTTC,CASSDRRGRVYEQYF
TRBD1,many,TRBJ2-1,TRBV7-8,TGTGCCAGCAGCTTGACCGGGACAGATGACAATGAGCAGTTCTTC,CASSLTGTDDNEQFF
-,many,TRBJ2-1,TRBV12-3/TRBV12-4,TGTGCCAGCAGCATTAACCCTAGCCCCTACAATGAGCAGTTCTTC,CASSINPSPYNEQFF
-,many,TRBJ1-5,TRBV9,TGTGCCAGCAGCGAAACAGGGCGCAGCCAGCCCCAGCATTTT,CASSETGRSQPQHF
TRBD2,many,TRBJ2-7,TRBV7-9,TGTGCCAGCAGCCCACGGGAGGCAGCCTCCTACGAGCAGTACTTC,CASSPREAASYEQYF
TRBD1,many,TRBJ1-5,TRBV5-5,TGTGCCAGCAGCCAAGAGGCAGGGGGAAGCAATCAGCCCCAGCATTTT,CASSQEAGGSNQPQHF
-,many,TRBJ2-7,TRBV7-7,TGTGCCAGCAGCCCTGGCCCGACCTACGAGCAGTACTTC,CASSPGPTYEQYF
-,many,TRBJ2-1,TRBV6-5,TGTGCCAGCAGTTACGGCGGTTACAATGAGCAGTTCTTC,CASSYGGYNEQFF
-,many,TRBJ2-2,TRBV15,TGTGCCACCAGCAGAGATATCGGGGGCACCGGGGAGCTGTTTTTT,CATSRDIGGTGELFF
-,many,TRBJ2-5,TRBV20-1,TGCAGTGCTAGAGATTATGTGGGGCAAGAGACCCAGTACTTC,CSARDYVGQETQYF
-,many,TRBJ2-5,TRBV25-1,TGTGCCAGCAGTGATTGGACGGCGGAGACCCAGTACTTC,CASSDWTAETQYF
TRBD2,few,TRBJ2-1,TRBV10-2,TGCGCCAGCAGAACTAGCGGGGCCCACAATGAGCAGTTCTTC,CASRTSGAHNEQFF
TRBD1,many,TRBJ1-2,TRBV12-3/TRBV12-4,TGTGCCAGCAGCCCGACAGGGGTAGGTGGCTATGGCTACACCTTC,CASSPTGVGGYGYTF
-,medium-sized,TRBJ2-7,TRBV7-8,TGTGCCAGCAGCTTACCACCCTACGAGCAGTACTTC,CASSLPPYEQYF
TRBD1,many,TRBJ1-1,TRBV9,TGTGCCAGCAGCGAAGGACAGGGGTACACTGAAGCTTTCTTT,CASSEGQGYTEAFF
TRBD2,medium-sized,TRBJ2-1,TRBV15,TGTGCCACCAGCAGGGGACTAGCCTACAATGAGCAGTTCTTC,CATSRGLAYNEQFF
-,many,TRBJ2-3,TRBV9,TGTGCCAGCAGCCCAGGTGGGCTGGATACGCAGTATTTT,CASSPGGLDTQYF
TRBD2,many,TRBJ2-7,TRBV3-1,TGTGCCAGCAGCCAACATGGGAGGGGAGCGTACGAGCAGTACTTC,CASSQHGRGAYEQYF
-,many,TRBJ2-3,TRBV15,TGTGCCACCAGCCGATCAAGTGTCTGGGGGCTTACAGATACGCAGTATTTT,CATSRSSVWGLTDTQYF
-,many,TRBJ2-2,TRBV6-1,TGTGCCAGCAGTATCCGAGAGAACACCGGGGAGCTGTTTTTT,CASSIRENTGELFF
-,many,TRBJ1-3,TRBV9,TGTGCCAGCGGGGGACGGGACGGCGCTGGAAACACCATATATTTT,CASGGRDGAGNTIYF
-,many,TRBJ2-5,TRBV9,TGTGCCAGCAGCCCCCCAAGCCAAGAGACCCAGTACTTC,CASSPPSQETQYF
-,many,TRBJ1-1,TRBV7-9,TGTGCCAGCAGCTTAGGTCGGAACACTGAAGCTTTCTTT,CASSLGRNTEAFF
-,-,TRBJ2-3,TRBV11-2,TGTGCCAGCAGCCCGCCCCCAGGATACACAGATACGCAGTATTTT,CASSPPPGYTDTQYF
-,many,TRBJ2-7,TRBV12-3/TRBV12-4,TGTGCCAGCAGTTGGGGGTTGAGCTCCTACGAGCAGTACTTC,CASSWGLSSYEQYF